The 24 T cell receptor beta chains given below trace back to one sample, sequenced in a study of follicular helper T cells after annual influenza vaccination. Time point denoted: 2015-2016 season, 7 days after influenza vaccination. Measured with immunoSEQ multiplex PCR; TCRdb has only the in-frame clones, and not every one. Of almost 7,000 clones in the sample, less than 90% were seen once. Sequencing was performed on CXCR5- memory CD4+ T cells sorted from blood, taken 7 days after influenza vaccination. These TCRs come from an adult who received the influenza vaccine.

The chain joins TRBV4-2 to TRBJ2-2; 9 bases fit TRBD2. The CDR3 has 17 amino acids. In germline, CDR1 is LGHNA, CDR2 YNFKEQ. J lost 4 bases, V lost 4 bases, and 10 bases had no gene match. This CDR3 reads CASSPRVVTSGTGELFF. The CDR3 nucleotides read TGTGCCAGCAGCCCGAGGGTAGTGACTAGCGGCACCGGGGAGCTGTTTTTT.

The rearrangement joins TRBV2 to TRBJ1-6, with D possibly TRBD1 on 5 matching bases. The CDR3 length is 15 residues. Germline CDR1 and CDR2: SNHLY and FYNNEI. V lost 7 bases, J lost 1 base, and 11 bases lay in between. CDR3 DNA sequence: TGTGCCAGCACCTCGGGGGAATCCTATAATTCACCCCTCCACTTT. This translates into CASTSGESYNSPLHF.

The V and J genes are TRBV5-1 and TRBJ1-6, with D perhaps TRBD1 (6 bases). This CDR3 spans 14 amino acids. Germline V gives CDR1 SGHRS, CDR2 YFSETQ. Trimming took 1 base from V and 10 from J, leaving 12 bases between them. The CDR3 protein is CASSLFGGGSPLHF. The CDR3 DNA reads as TGCGCCAGCAGCTTGTTCGGGGGCGGATCACCCCTCCACTTT.

The J gene is TRBJ1-4, the V gene TRBV7-9; TRBD1 is a possible D gene (6 bases). Trimming removed 5 bases from V and 8 bases from J, with 21 bases in between. This CDR3 has 16 residues. Germline CDR1 SEHNR, CDR2 FQNEAQ (reference sequence). DNA for the CDR3: TGTGCCAGCAGCCCAGGGGCGACACGGGGCGGGGAAAAACTGTTTTTT. Residues: CASSPGATRGGEKLFF.

This clone was recorded once. The chain employs TRBV28 and TRBJ1-2; 8 positions match TRBD1. V lost 1 base, J lost 7 bases, and 5 bases stayed unmatched. Germline CDR1 is MDHEN and CDR2 is SYDVKM. The CDR3 runs 14 residues. DNA for the CDR3: TGTGCCAGCAGTTTATTACTCAGGGGGCTTGGCTACACCTTC. This gives the protein CASSLLLRGLGYTF.

This clone was detected only once. The rearrangement links TRBV28 to TRBJ1-2, with no clear D. The germline gives CDR1 MDHEN, CDR2 SYDVKM. The V and J ends lost 4 bases and 2 bases respectively, with 8 bases between them. CDR3 length: 13 residues. The DNA for the CDR3 is TGTGCCAGCAGTTCGGGCAGCAACTATGGCTACACCTTC. Protein sequence: CASSSGSNYGYTF.

The chain carries TRBV7-8 and TRBJ1-2; D possibly corresponds to TRBD1 (6 bases). Germline V CDR1 and CDR2: SGHVS, FQNEAQ. The CDR3 covers 15 residues. V lost 1 base and J lost 3, with 12 bases in between. CDR3 bases: TGTGCCAGCAGCTTAGGGGCGGGGGCCTACTATGGCTACACCTTC. Amino acids: CASSLGAGAYYGYTF.

This clone was found once. The chain couples TRBV6-6 to TRBJ1-5; 10 bases fit TRBD1. This CDR3 is built from 14 residues. Germline trimming cut 3 bases from V and 6 bases from J; bases unmatched to any gene: 2. CDR1 and CDR2 (germline): MNHNY, SVGAGI (reference sequence). CDR3 coding DNA: TGTGCCAGCAGTTATGGACAGGGGGGTCAGCCCCAGCATTTT. Amino acids: CASSYGQGGQPQHF.

In DNA form, the CDR3 reads TGTGCCAGCAGCTTGGGGACTAGCGGGGTCACAGATACGCAGTATTTT. Protein product: CASSLGTSGVTDTQYF. The rearrangement uses TRBV5-8 and TRBJ2-3, with TRBD2 identical over 12 bases. This CDR3 is built from 16 residues. Germline lookup yields CDR1 SGHTS and CDR2 YDEGEE. With V trimmed by 0 bases and J by 2 bases, 1 base remained unmatched.

This clone was found a few times. The chain combines TRBV30 with TRBJ1-5; tentative D call: TRBD1 (5 bases). Germline assignment: CDR1 GTSNPN and CDR2 SVGIG (reference sequence). Trimming removed 2 bases at V and 7 bases at J, with 12 bases between. This CDR3 contains 13 residues. CDR3 DNA sequence: TGTGCCTGGAGTCCCCAGGGCGACCAGCCCCAGCATTTT. Translating gives CAWSPQGDQPQHF.

The chain recombines TRBV15 with TRBJ2-5; TRBD1 matches 7 bases. CDR3 size: 16 residues. Losses at the gene ends were 8 bases for V and 4 bases for J; bases not matched to a gene: 16. Germline V lookup: CDR1 LNHNV, CDR2 YYDKDF (reference sequence). Here the CDR3 reads CATRVHTGVGAETQYF. In nucleotides, the CDR3 is TGTGCCACCCGGGTACATACAGGGGTAGGGGCAGAGACCCAGTACTTC.

The J gene is TRBJ2-5, the V gene TRBV9; 8 bases line up with TRBD2. The CDR3 totals 15 residues. With V trimmed by 0 bases and J by 5 bases, 6 bases remained unmatched. Per germline, CDR1 SGDLS and CDR2 YYNGEE. Here the CDR3 reads CASSVDRGGRETQYF. CDR3 sequence (DNA): TGTGCCAGCAGCGTAGATCGCGGCGGGAGGGAGACCCAGTACTTC.

This rearrangement joins TRBV5-1 to TRBJ1-1; 11 nucleotides match TRBD1. J gave up 1 base and V 5 bases, and 7 bases lay outside the gene matches. The germline V gene has CDR1 SGHRS and CDR2 YFSETQ. The CDR3 loop spans 16 amino acids. CDR3 coding DNA: TGCGCCAGCAGGCCGGACAGGGGGCGACCGAACACTGAAGCTTTCTTT. Amino acids: CASRPDRGRPNTEAFF.

The CDR3 bases are TGTGCCTGGAGTGAGTGGGGACGAAACACCATATATTTT. Its translation is CAWSEWGRNTIYF. The chain has TRBV30 and TRBJ1-3, with D perhaps TRBD1 (5 bases). The CDR3 consists of 13 residues. Germline V CDR1 and CDR2: GTSNPN, SVGIG (reference sequence). V lost 1 base and J 5 bases, leaving 9 bases between the germline ends.

This chain connects TRBV11-3 to TRBJ2-7, with 10 bases fitting TRBD2. J gave up 4 bases and V 1 base, and 4 bases lay outside the gene matches. Germline V gene data show CDR1 as SGHNT and CDR2 as YENEEA. CDR3 length: 15 amino acids. In DNA, the CDR3 is TGTGCCAGCAGCTTAGGAGGTAGCGGGAGGTACGAGCAGTACTTC. It yields the protein CASSLGGSGRYEQYF.

CDR3 loop: CASHARGGRYNEQFF. CDR3 coding DNA: TGCGCCAGCCACGCGCGGGGGGGTCGCTACAATGAGCAGTTCTTC. The chain is built from TRBV5-1 and TRBJ2-1; 9 bases match TRBD2. The CDR3 totals 15 residues. Germline CDR1 SGHRS, CDR2 YFSETQ. V was clipped by 7 bases and J by 3 bases; unmatched bases: 8.

This clone was counted between two and nine times. The rearrangement links TRBV6-6 to TRBJ1-1; D gene ambiguous. The germline V gene encodes CDR1 MNHNY and CDR2 SVGAGI (reference sequence). The V end was cut by 2 bases, the J end by 1 base, with 5 bases between. The CDR3 has 13 amino acids. CDR3 region: CASSYTANTEAFF. The CDR3 nucleotides read TGTGCCAGCAGTTACACAGCGAACACTGAAGCTTTCTTT.

This chain connects TRBV11-2 to TRBJ2-5; 7 positions agree with TRBD1. The V gene's germline CDR1 is SGHAT and CDR2 FQNNGV. The V and J ends lost 6 bases and 1 base, in that order; junction bases with no gene match: 5. The CDR3 consists of 14 residues. CDR3 residues: CASSPRGSQETQYF. The CDR3 coding sequence is TGTGCCAGCAGTCCCAGGGGGAGCCAAGAGACCCAGTACTTC.

This chain joins TRBV7-8 and TRBJ1-5, with 10 nucleotides matching TRBD1. The V and J ends lost 5 bases and 6 bases, in that order; junction bases with no gene match: 7. Germline V gives CDR1 SGHVS, CDR2 FQNEAQ. This CDR3 is built from 15 residues. The CDR3 DNA reads as TGTGCCAGCAGCGATGACAGGGGGCTTTCTCAGCCCCAGCATTTT. This gives the protein CASSDDRGLSQPQHF.

The chain uses TRBV19 and TRBJ2-1; 8 bases line up with TRBD2. This CDR3 region has 17 residues. The germline CDR1 and CDR2 sequences are LNHDA and SQIVND (reference sequence). Trimming removed 5 bases from V and 7 bases from J; junction bases left unmatched: 16. The CDR3 DNA reads TGTGCCAGTAGTGGGGGCGGACTAGCTATGGATGGGAATGAGCAGTTCTTC. Translation gives CASSGGGLAMDGNEQFF.

This clone was seen more than once but under ten times. The chain uses TRBV30 and TRBJ1-5, with D uncertain. V was shortened by 4 bases and J by 4 bases, with 11 bases between the two germline ends. Germline CDR1 is GTSNPN and CDR2 is SVGIG (reference sequence). The CDR3 extends over 13 amino acids. CDR3 in amino acids: CAWNKGGNQPQHF. CDR3 nucleotide sequence: TGTGCCTGGAATAAAGGAGGAAATCAGCCCCAGCATTTT.

Details on this clone: The junction shows a germline mismatch at one end, possibly a read error. Other nucleotide sequences in the sample specify the same CDR3. The rearrangement uses TRBV5-1 and TRBJ2-1, with D possibly being TRBD1 or TRBD2 (5 bases each). The CDR3 spans 15 residues. Germline assignment: CDR1 SGHRS and CDR2 YFSETQ. CDR3 sequence (DNA): TGTGCCAGCAGCTTAGGGGAGACTACCAACAATGAGCAGTTCTTC. Translated, it gives CASSLGETTNNEQFF.

V usage is TRBV5-1 and J usage is TRBJ1-2; TRBD1 is a possible D gene (5 bases). The CDR3 consists of 13 residues. Germline values: CDR1 SGHRS, CDR2 YFSETQ. V was trimmed by 4 bases and J by 2 bases, leaving 9 bases between them. This CDR3 reads CASSQGRNYGYTF. CDR3 DNA sequence: TGCGCCAGCAGCCAGGGACGGAACTATGGCTACACCTTC.

This clone was picked up one time. V gene TRBV18 combines with J gene TRBJ1-4, with unresolved D. CDR1 is KGHSH, CDR2 LQKENI, per germline. V dropped 3 bases and J dropped 0 bases, with 17 bases sitting between them. The CDR3 length is 18 residues. CDR3 sequence (DNA): TGTGCCAGCTCACCCCGTGGCACAACTACTACAACTAATGAAAAACTGTTTTTT. This translates into CASSPRGTTTTTNEKLFF.